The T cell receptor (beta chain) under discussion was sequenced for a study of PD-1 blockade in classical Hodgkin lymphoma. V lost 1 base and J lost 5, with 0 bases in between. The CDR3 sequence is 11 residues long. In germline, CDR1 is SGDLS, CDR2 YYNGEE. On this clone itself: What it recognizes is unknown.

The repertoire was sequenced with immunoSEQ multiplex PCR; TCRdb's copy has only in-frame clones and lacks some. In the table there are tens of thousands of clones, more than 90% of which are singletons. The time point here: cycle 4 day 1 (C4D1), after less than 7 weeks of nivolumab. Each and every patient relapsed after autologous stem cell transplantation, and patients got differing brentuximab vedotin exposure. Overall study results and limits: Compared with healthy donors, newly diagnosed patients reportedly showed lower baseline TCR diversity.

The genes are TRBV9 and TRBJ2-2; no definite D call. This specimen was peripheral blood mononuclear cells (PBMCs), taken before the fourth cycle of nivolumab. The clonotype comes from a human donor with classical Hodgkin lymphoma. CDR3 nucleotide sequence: TGTGCCAGCAGCGTAACCGGGGAGCTGTTTTTT. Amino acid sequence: CASSVTGELFF. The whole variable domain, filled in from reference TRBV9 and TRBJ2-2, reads DSGVTQTPKHLITATGQRVTLRCSPRSGDLSVYWYQQSLDQGLQFLIQYYNGEERAKGNILERFSAQQFPDLHSELNLSSLELGDSALYFCASSVTGELFFGEGSRLTVL.